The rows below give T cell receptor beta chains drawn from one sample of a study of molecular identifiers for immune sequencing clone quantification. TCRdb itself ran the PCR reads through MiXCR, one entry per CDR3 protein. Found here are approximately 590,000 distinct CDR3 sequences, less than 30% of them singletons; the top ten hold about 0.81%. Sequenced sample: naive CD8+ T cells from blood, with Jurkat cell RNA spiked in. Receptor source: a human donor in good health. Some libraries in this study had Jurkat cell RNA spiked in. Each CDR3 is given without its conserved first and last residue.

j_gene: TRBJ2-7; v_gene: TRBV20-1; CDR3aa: SARKGQGGSEQY
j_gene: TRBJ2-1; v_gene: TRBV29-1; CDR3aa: SVGGTTYNEQF
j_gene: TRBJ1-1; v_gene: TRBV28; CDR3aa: ASSFVEMNTEAF
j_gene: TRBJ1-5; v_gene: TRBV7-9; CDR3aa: ASSPDGYQPQH
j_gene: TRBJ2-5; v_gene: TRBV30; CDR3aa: AWNRGGPETQY
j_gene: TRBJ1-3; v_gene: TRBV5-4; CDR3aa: ASSRGEGSFSGNTIY
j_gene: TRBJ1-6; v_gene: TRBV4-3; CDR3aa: ASSQDNNRVSSPLH
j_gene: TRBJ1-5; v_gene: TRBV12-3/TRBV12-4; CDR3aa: ASSSQSGVGQPQH
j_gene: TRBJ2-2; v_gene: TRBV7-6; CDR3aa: ASSLLGLADFGELF
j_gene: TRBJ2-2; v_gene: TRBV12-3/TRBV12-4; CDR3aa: ASSPPTGSGELF
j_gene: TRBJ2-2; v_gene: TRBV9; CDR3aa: ASSAGLAGEDTGELF
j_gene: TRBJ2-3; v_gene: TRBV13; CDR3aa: ASSSSSGGPSTDTQY
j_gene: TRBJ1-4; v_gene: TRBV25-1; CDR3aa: ASSESDRDEKLF
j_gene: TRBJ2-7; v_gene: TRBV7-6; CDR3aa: ASSFGRTGTEQY
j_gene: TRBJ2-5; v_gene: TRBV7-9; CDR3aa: ASSFSGTGETQY
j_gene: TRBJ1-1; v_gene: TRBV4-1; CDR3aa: ASSHHPGGSYTEAF
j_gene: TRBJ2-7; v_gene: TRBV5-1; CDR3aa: ASSTGTGSPYEQY
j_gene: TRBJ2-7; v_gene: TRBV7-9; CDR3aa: ASSPGLVGEQY
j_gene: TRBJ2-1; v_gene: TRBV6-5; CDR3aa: ASSYSRGHNEQF
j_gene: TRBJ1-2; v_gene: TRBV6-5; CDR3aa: ASSIQGFYGYT
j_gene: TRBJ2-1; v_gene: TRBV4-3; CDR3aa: ASSRVQGVASQF
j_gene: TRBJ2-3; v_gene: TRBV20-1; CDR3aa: SAEDGGDSTDTQY
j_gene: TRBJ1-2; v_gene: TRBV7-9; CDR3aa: ASSFSGTGESGYT
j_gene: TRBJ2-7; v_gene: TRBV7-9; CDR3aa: ASSSTEYEQY
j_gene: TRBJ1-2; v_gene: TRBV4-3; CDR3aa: ASSQGHGGSPYGYT
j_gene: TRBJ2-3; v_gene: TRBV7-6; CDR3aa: ASSESGISDTQY
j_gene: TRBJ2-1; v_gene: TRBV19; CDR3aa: ASTKLAGDPEQF
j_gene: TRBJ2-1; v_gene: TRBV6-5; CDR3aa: ASSYSDTYNEQF
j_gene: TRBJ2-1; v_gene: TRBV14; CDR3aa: ASSQWTSGVNEQF
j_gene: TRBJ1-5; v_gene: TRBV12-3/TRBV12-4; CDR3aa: ASSPGPKDSNQPQH
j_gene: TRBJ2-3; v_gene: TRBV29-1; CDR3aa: SVEDSLAGGFSTDTQY
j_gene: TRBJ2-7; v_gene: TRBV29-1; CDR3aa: SVLGPLGEQY
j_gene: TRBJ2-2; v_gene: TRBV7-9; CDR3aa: ASSPTGGANTGELF
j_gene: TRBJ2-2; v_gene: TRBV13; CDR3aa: ASSLGDRPRTGELF
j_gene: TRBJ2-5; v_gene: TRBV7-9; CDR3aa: ASSFGYPEPQY
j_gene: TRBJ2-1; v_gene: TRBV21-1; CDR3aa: ASSRAGTGVGEQF